Listed here are 28 T cell receptor beta chains from one sample, sequenced in a study of blood T cell repertoires in COVID-19. The assay was immunoSEQ multiplex PCR, and TCRdb's table has in-frame clones only and misses some. The sample shows approximately 77,000 clones, more than 80% of them seen only once. The sample consisted of peripheral blood. All receptors derive from a man under 40 with acute or convalescent COVID-19.

V gene TRBV27 combines with J gene TRBJ2-3, with D perhaps TRBD2 (5 bases). V was clipped by 0 bases and J by 1 base, with 8 bases between them. The CDR3 loop spans 15 amino acids. The germline V gene encodes CDR1 MNHEY and CDR2 SMNVEV (reference sequence). The CDR3 here is CASSLSYGGTDTQYF. Here the CDR3 DNA reads TGTGCCAGCAGTTTATCGTACGGGGGCACAGATACGCAGTATTTT.

This chain connects TRBV30 to TRBJ2-3; 11 bases are shared with TRBD2. CDR3 size: 16 residues. V lost 2 bases and J lost 6; bases outside the gene matches: 10. CDR1 and CDR2 from the germline V gene are GTSNPN and SVGIG (reference sequence). The CDR3 nucleotides read TGTGCCTGGAGTCCAAGGGTAGCGGGGGGGGTGGATACGCAGTATTTT. This encodes CAWSPRVAGGVDTQYF. Full variable domain (missing parts from reference TRBV30 and TRBJ2-3): SQTIHQWPATLVQPVGSPLSLECTVEGTSNPNLYWYRQAAGRGLQLLFYSVGIGQISSEVPQNLSASRPQDRQFILSSKKLLLSDSGFYLCAWSPRVAGGVDTQYFGPGTRLTVL.

V is TRBV7-8 and J is TRBJ1-1; 10 bases fit TRBD1. Trimming cost V 5 bases and J 3 bases; bases outside gene matches: 9. CDR1 SGHVS and CDR2 FQNEAQ come from the germline V gene. There are 16 residues in the CDR3. This chain's CDR3 is CASSDRDRGTDTEAFF. The CDR3 DNA sequence: TGTGCCAGCAGCGACCGGGACAGGGGAACAGACACTGAAGCTTTCTTT.

The gene calls are TRBV4-3 and TRBJ2-7; 9 nucleotides align to TRBD1. Germline CDR1 LGHNA, CDR2 YSLEER. Trimming removed 2 bases from V and 4 bases from J; junction bases left unmatched: 9. There are 16 residues in the CDR3. CDR3 DNA sequence: TGCGCCAGCAGCCAAAGTCCGGGACAGGGCCTTTACGAGCAGTACTTC. It is translated as CASSQSPGQGLYEQYF.

This sequence joins TRBV5-4 and TRBJ1-3, with D possibly TRBD1 on 6 matching bases. V shed 0 bases and J shed 2 bases, with 6 bases lying between them. Germline V lookup: CDR1 SGHNT, CDR2 YYREEE (reference sequence). The CDR3 consists of 14 residues. The CDR3 protein is CASSLDRAGNTIYF. The DNA for the CDR3 is TGTGCCAGCAGCTTGGACAGGGCTGGAAACACCATATATTTT.

The gene calls are TRBV7-6 and TRBJ2-1; D perhaps matches TRBD2 (5 bases). From germline, CDR1 is SGHVS and CDR2 FNYEAQ. The V gene lost 5 bases and the J gene lost 4 bases, with 12 bases spanning the gap. The CDR3 contains 14 residues. The CDR3 protein is CASSPRGPYNEQFF. In DNA, the CDR3 is TGTGCCAGCAGCCCCCGCGGGCCTTACAATGAGCAGTTCTTC.

V usage is TRBV3-1 (or the pseudogene TRBV3-2) and J usage is TRBJ1-3; unclear D gene. V lost 2 bases and J 0 bases, leaving 8 bases between the germline ends. Germline V gives CDR1 LGHDT, CDR2 YNNKEL (reference sequence). The CDR3 length is 15 residues. CDR3 protein: CASSQLPISGNTIYF. In nucleotides, the CDR3 is TGTGCCAGCAGCCAACTACCCATCTCTGGAAACACCATATATTTT.

For the CDR3, the DNA is TGTGCCAGCAGTGACCTACAGGGAGCCACCTCCTACGAGCAGTACTTC. Translating gives CASSDLQGATSYEQYF. The V call is TRBV6-2 or TRBV6-3, the J call TRBJ2-7, with D maybe TRBD1 (6 bases). Germline assignment: CDR1 MNHEY and CDR2 SVGEGT. The length of the CDR3 is 16 residues. Deletions cut 5 bases from V and 0 bases from J, with 17 bases between.

This clone came up once. V is TRBV6-2 or TRBV6-3 and J is TRBJ2-1; tentatively, D is TRBD2 (6 bases). This CDR3 is built from 16 residues. CDR1 MNHEY and CDR2 SVGEGT come from the germline V gene. The germline V and J ends were trimmed by 2 bases and 0 bases, with 11 bases remaining between them. CDR3 nucleotides: TGTGCCAGCAGTTACGGAGGGGTTAGCTCCTACAATGAGCAGTTCTTC. Amino acids: CASSYGGVSSYNEQFF.

The count of this clone is one. CDR3 residues: CASSVGTAEQFF. The CDR3 region has the DNA TGTGCCAGCAGCGTAGGAACAGCCGAGCAGTTCTTC. The chain employs TRBV9 and TRBJ2-1; no clear D gene. Looked up from germline, CDR1 is SGDLS and CDR2 is YYNGEE. This CDR3 has 12 amino acids. Trimming pared 0 bases from V and 10 bases from J, leaving 8 bases between.

This clone was recorded only once. The rearrangement links TRBV21-1 to TRBJ2-7; the table's TRBD2 call for D was not verified on the DNA. TRBV21-1 is marked as a pseudogene. The CDR3 contains 20 residues. The CDR3 reads CASSREPKGLAGKKHYEQYV. CDR3 in DNA: TGTGCCAGCAGCAGAGAACCCAAAGGACTAGCGGGGAAAAAACACTACGAGCAGTACGTC.

Here the CDR3 reads CASSRQGANTEAFF. CDR3 bases: TGTGCCAGCAGTAGACAGGGGGCGAACACTGAAGCTTTCTTT. The chain carries TRBV6-1 and TRBJ1-1, with TRBD1 identical over 10 bases. Germline CDR1 is MNHNS and CDR2 is SASEGT. V trimming: 5 bases; J trimming: 1 base; junction bases outside the gene matches: 1. The CDR3 is 14 residues long.

The chain carries TRBV7-9 and TRBJ2-7, with D possibly TRBD2 on 6 matching bases. V gave up 5 bases and J gave up 3 bases, with 20 bases separating them. CDR1 is SEHNR and CDR2 is FQNEAQ in the germline V gene (reference sequence). The CDR3 totals 16 residues. The chain's CDR3 is CASSPDSGLGVYEQYF. CDR3 DNA: TGTGCCAGCAGCCCAGATAGCGGCCTCGGGGTCTACGAGCAGTACTTC.

This clone turned up a few times. This chain uses TRBV6-6 with TRBJ1-5; TRBD1 matches 8 bases. In germline, CDR1 is MNHNY, CDR2 SVGAGI (reference sequence). V was clipped by 5 bases and J by 1 base; unmatched bases: 10. The CDR3 loop spans 17 amino acids. CDR3 in DNA: TGTGCCAGCAGTCACCGACAGGGGACTTTAAGCAATCAGCCCCAGCATTTT. This gives the protein CASSHRQGTLSNQPQHF.

The sample holds one count of this clone. The V and J genes are TRBV2 and TRBJ1-6; possible D gene TRBD1, 6 bases. V was pared by 6 bases and J by 5 bases, with 8 bases between. The CDR3 spans 13 residues. Germline V gene sequence: CDR1 SNHLY, CDR2 FYNNEI. The CDR3 loop is CASRRQDNSPLHF. The CDR3, as DNA: TGTGCCAGCAGGAGACAGGATAATTCACCCCTCCACTTT.

CDR3 sequence (DNA): TGTGCCAGCAGCCAAGGGTCCGGACAGGGAAGAGCTTTCTTT. The encoded protein is CASSQGSGQGRAFF. This chain joins TRBV3-1 (or the pseudogene TRBV3-2) and TRBJ1-1; TRBD1 matches at 8 bases. Germline V CDR1 and CDR2: LGHDT, YNNKEL (reference sequence). The trim removed 1 base at V and 10 bases at J, leaving 8 bases unmatched. The CDR3 is made up of 14 amino acids.

This clone showed up just once. The chain is built from TRBV7-3 and TRBJ2-3, with D tentatively TRBD2 (5 bases). The CDR3 length is 15 residues. V was shortened by 5 bases and J by 3 bases, with 15 bases between the two germline ends. From germline, CDR1 is SGHTA and CDR2 FQGTGA. CDR3 nucleotide sequence: TGTGCCAGCAGCGGCTTGGGTGAGGGAACAGATACGCAGTATTTT. This encodes CASSGLGEGTDTQYF.

The chain couples TRBV5-1 to TRBJ2-7, with TRBD1 matching over 7 bases. This CDR3 comprises 15 residues. Germline CDR1 reads SGHRS; CDR2 reads YFSETQ. V lost 0 bases and J lost 5; bases outside the gene matches: 8. This CDR3 reads CASSLGQGVYDEQYV. In nucleotides, the CDR3 is TGCGCCAGCAGCTTGGGGCAGGGGGTCTACGACGAGCAGTACGTC.

The chain has TRBV11-2 and TRBJ2-3; tentative D call: TRBD2 (5 bases). This CDR3 spans 15 amino acids. Germline CDR1 and CDR2: SGHAT and FQNNGV. V was pared by 6 bases and J by 4 bases, with 17 bases between. CDR3 sequence (DNA): TGTGCCAGCAGGGGGATAACTAAGGGAGCAGATACGCAGTATTTT. Translated: CASRGITKGADTQYF.

The V and J genes are TRBV9 and TRBJ2-7, with 10 bases fitting TRBD2. Germline V gives CDR1 SGDLS, CDR2 YYNGEE. Trimming took 0 bases from V and 3 from J; bases not matched to a gene: 12. CDR3 length equals 18 residues. The CDR3 DNA is TGTGCCAGCAGCGTAGTTTTTAGGGGCGCTAGCGGGAGCTACGAGCAGTACTTC. Its protein product is CASSVVFRGASGSYEQYF.

The chain employs TRBV30 and TRBJ2-5; possible D gene TRBD2, 6 bases. The CDR3 contains 13 residues. V was cut by 1 base and J by 1 base, with 7 bases left in between. CDR1 and CDR2 from the germline V gene are GTSNPN and SVGIG (reference sequence). CDR3 bases: TGTGCCTGGAGTGGGGGACTCCAAGAGACCCAGTACTTC. Translated: CAWSGGLQETQYF.

This clone was seen a few times. V is TRBV4-2 and J is TRBJ2-2; D is perhaps TRBD2 (5 bases). Trimming removed 0 bases from V and 4 bases from J, with 9 bases in between. CDR1 is LGHNA and CDR2 is YNFKEQ in the germline V gene. This CDR3 contains 15 residues. CDR3 DNA sequence: TGTGCCAGCAGCCAAGAGAGACTAACCACCGGGGAGCTGTTTTTT. Protein sequence: CASSQERLTTGELFF.

This sequence joins TRBV18 and TRBJ2-5; no definite D call. The germline V gene has CDR1 KGHSH and CDR2 LQKENI. V shed 3 bases and J shed 6 bases, with 8 bases lying between them. The CDR3 has 12 amino acids. In DNA, the CDR3 is TGTGCCAGCTCACCCCTAGGCCAGACCCAGTACTTC. Translation: CASSPLGQTQYF.

The chain links TRBV5-1 to TRBJ1-1; D may be TRBD1 (6 bases). CDR3 length: 15 residues. The germline V and J ends were trimmed by 4 bases and 6 bases, with 19 bases remaining between them. The germline V gene has CDR1 SGHRS and CDR2 YFSETQ. This CDR3 is CASSPGWGRRAEAFF. For the CDR3, the DNA is TGCGCCAGCAGCCCCGGCTGGGGGCGAAGAGCTGAAGCTTTCTTT.

The chain joins TRBV12-2 to TRBJ2-7; the table gives TRBD2 as D, unverified against the DNA. TRBV12-2 is marked as a pseudogene. The CDR3 loop spans 14 amino acids. The CDR3 nucleotides are TGTGCAAGTTGGTACTTAGTGAGGTCCTACGAGCAGTACGTC. Encoded protein: CASWYLVRSYEQYV.

This sequence joins TRBV7-8 and TRBJ1-6, with D unclear. The germline V gene encodes CDR1 SGHVS and CDR2 FQNEAQ. This CDR3 has 15 amino acids. V was trimmed by 1 base and J by 6 bases, leaving 10 bases between them. This CDR3 reads CASSLGAPGNSPLHF. CDR3 DNA: TGTGCCAGCAGCTTAGGAGCCCCGGGTAATTCACCCCTCCACTTT.

V usage is TRBV12-3 or TRBV12-4 and J usage is TRBJ1-1; TRBD1 is a possible D gene (6 bases). Trimming cost V 5 bases and J 11 bases, with 15 bases left between them. The CDR3 has 12 amino acids. CDR3 DNA sequence: TGTGCCAGCAGTACCCAAACAGGGAATGCTTTCTTT. Protein: CASSTQTGNAFF.

The genes are TRBV2 and TRBJ1-6; D is uncertain. Trimming took off 4 bases at V and 0 bases at J, with 10 bases between the two ends. Looked up from germline, CDR1 is SNHLY and CDR2 is FYNNEI. CDR3 length: 16 residues. In DNA form, the CDR3 reads TGTGCCAGCAGTGGGATAGGGAGCTCCTATAATTCACCCCTCCACTTT. Translated, it gives CASSGIGSSYNSPLHF.